This T cell receptor beta chain was sequenced during a study of T cell responses to AZD1222 COVID-19 vaccine. Concerning this clone: Its target is not known.

The germline CDR1 and CDR2 sequences are LGHDT and YNNKEL (reference sequence). Trimming removed 0 bases from V and 0 bases from J, with 5 bases in between. This CDR3 has 14 amino acids. Study observations and caveats: Spike-specific TCR breadth and depth rose after two AZD1222 doses. It should be noted that donors were predominantly white British and more often female, and clonal diversity was possibly underestimated.

The protocol was immunoSEQ multiplex PCR, while the TCRdb copy is restricted to in-frame clones and leaves out a portion. The data contain over 85,000 clones, about 94% of them singletons. The V call is TRBV3-1 (or the pseudogene TRBV3-2), the J call TRBJ1-1, with D unclear. This clonotype originated in an adult who received the AZD1222 COVID-19 vaccine. The sequences come from peripheral blood, collected 28 days after the second AZD1222 dose. The CDR3 DNA reads as TGTGCCAGCAGCCAAGAGGTGGTGAACACTGAAGCTTTCTTT. Translating it yields CASSQEVVNTEAFF.